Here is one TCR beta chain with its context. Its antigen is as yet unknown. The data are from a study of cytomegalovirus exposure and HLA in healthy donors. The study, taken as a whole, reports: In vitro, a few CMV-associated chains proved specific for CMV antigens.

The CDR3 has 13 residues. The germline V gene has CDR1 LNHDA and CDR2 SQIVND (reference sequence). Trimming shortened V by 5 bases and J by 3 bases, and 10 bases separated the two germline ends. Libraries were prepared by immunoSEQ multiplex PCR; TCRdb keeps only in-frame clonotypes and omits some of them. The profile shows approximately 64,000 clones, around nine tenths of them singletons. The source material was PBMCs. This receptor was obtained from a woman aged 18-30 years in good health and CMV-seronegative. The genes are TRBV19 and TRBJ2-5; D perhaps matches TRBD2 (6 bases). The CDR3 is CASSWDSEETQYF. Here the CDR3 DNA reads TGTGCCAGTAGTTGGGACTCCGAAGAGACCCAGTACTTC.